The T cell receptor beta chain described here comes from a study of shared clonotypes between healthy human individuals (dated by TCRdb to between 2020 and 2021). Notes on the research overall: The cohort included a few men and two women between 18 and 49 years of age. Per donor, three plates each were used for CD4 naive and CD4 memory, two for CD8 naive, and one for CD8 memory. Blood TCR repertoires of four to six healthy adults were deeply sequenced to estimate repertoire size and the extent of clonotype sharing between individuals. Libraries were prepared and TCR repertoires were sequenced by different laboratories using diverse techniques, in order to increase sequencing depth and limit assay-specific biases. Per donor, leukapheresis produced somewhere between about 0.9 and 9 billion PBMCs.

CD8 naive samples were obtained by positive selection for CCR7 among CD45RO-negative cells, yielding a CD45RA+CCR7+ population from which TemRA cells were excluded. Healthy HIV-negative adults with no recently reported acute infections or vaccinations were included as donors. Every donor was a Caucasian adult living in Nashville, Tennessee, USA. Blood was obtained by leukapheresis, after which PBMCs were separated by Ficoll-Histopaque density gradient centrifugation and cryopreserved in liquid nitrogen vapor phase. Purity and quantity of every magnetically sorted T cell population were checked by analytical flow cytometry. Each sorted fraction had its genomic DNA isolated and then quantified by UV absorbance on a Nanodrop 2000c. As to this clone: Its binding antigen is unknown. The sample holds no much larger clone one base away, and base qualities are not on file.

Using the deep immunoSEQ assay, TCR CDR3 regions were amplified from genomic DNA by multiplex PCR. Extracted genomic DNA from each cell subset was distributed evenly across all wells of several immunoSEQ 96-well plates, and each plate was treated as a replicate. Each replicate PCR for sorted subsets received 150 to 250 ng genomic DNA, equal to tens of thousands of T cell genomes. Purified libraries were measured with a Qubit 3.0 fluorometer, size-checked on a Bioanalyzer 2100, and measured again with the KAPA Library Quantification kit. Every immunoSEQ 96-well plate was sequenced on a dedicated single-read 150-cycle Illumina NextSeq 550 flow cell. The study's processing was this. The immunoSEQ output contained only junctional sequences without quality scores, so filtering could not match that applied to full-length reads. To assign V/J genes and CDR3, sequences were annotated against IMGT germline references using PyIR, a Python wrapper for IgBLAST v1.9. Any read was removed if the V/J assignment was weak (E-value above 1e-6), the CDR3 was missing, or the read contained stop codons, out-of-frame junctions, or ambiguous translated residues. V3J clonotypes were defined by identical inferred V gene, J gene, and CDR3 amino acid sequence. To compute the percentage overlap between repertoires, the number of shared unique clonotypes was divided by the size of the smaller repertoire. Three approaches were used to assess repertoire richness: RTK rarefaction, the Chao1 estimator, and Recon v2.1 estimates of unobserved clonotypes. For all TCRbeta clonotypes obtained by the gDNA method from a few donors, generation probabilities were computed with OLGA. The clones in this table, taken by TCRdb from immuneACCESS, are in-frame only. Not every clone is retained; where verified, under half of the shortfall comes from an unresolved V gene, and the cause of the rest is unknown. For V, J and clone size, that table is used; D and trimming come from the DNA. The sample table holds hundreds of thousands of clones, of which 96% were seen once. The ten largest make up 0.095% to 0.13% of the sample.

Beyond this particular receptor, the publication reports: Only blood was sampled, and tissue TCR repertoires likely differ from those in blood. Rarefaction of sorted-subset datasets indicated incomplete sequencing despite the large sequencing depth. The genetic and exposure-history diversity represented was limited by the small number of donors. Compared with non-shared clonotypes, the clonotypes found in all four sorted-subset donors had higher generation probabilities. Pairwise subsampling indicated that sequencing depth was expected to affect the degree of clonotype sharing among donors. Larger estimated clonotype richness was generally found for naive subsets than for memory subsets. Across four donors, around 5.4% of naive CD4, roughly 3.5% of naive CD8, approximately 2.5% of memory CD4, and around 0.4% of memory CD8 clonotypes were shared.

The CDR3 measures 17 amino acids from cysteine to phenylalanine. Just CDR3 DNA is preserved here, 51 bases in frame from base 1. Trimming takes 2 bases from V and 3 bases from J, and the germline ends sit 18 bases apart. CDR1 and CDR2, looked up from the germline V gene, are SGHRS and YFSETQ. This TCR derives from a woman aged 30 to 39 in good health. The sequenced material came from naive CD8+ T cells sorted from blood. The cell subset or site label of this sample denotes: CD45RA+CCR7+. The V and J genes are TRBV5-1 and TRBJ1-5, with TRBD1 tentatively as D gene (5 bases match). The sequenced DNA: TGCGCCAGCAGCTTCCACCCACCCGGGGCCTTCAATCAGCCCCAGCATTTT. This is translated as CASSFHPPGAFNQPQHF.